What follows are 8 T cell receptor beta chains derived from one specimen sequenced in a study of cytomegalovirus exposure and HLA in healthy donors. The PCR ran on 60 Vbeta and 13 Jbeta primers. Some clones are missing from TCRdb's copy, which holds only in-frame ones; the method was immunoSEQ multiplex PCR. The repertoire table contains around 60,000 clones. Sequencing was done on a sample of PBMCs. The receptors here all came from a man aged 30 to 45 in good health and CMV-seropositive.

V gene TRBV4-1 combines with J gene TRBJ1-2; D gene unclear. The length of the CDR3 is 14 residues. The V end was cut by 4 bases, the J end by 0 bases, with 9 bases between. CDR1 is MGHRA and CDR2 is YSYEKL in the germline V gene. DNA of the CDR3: TGCGCCAGCAGCCGGCCCGACTCTAACTATGGCTACACCTTC. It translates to CASSRPDSNYGYTF.

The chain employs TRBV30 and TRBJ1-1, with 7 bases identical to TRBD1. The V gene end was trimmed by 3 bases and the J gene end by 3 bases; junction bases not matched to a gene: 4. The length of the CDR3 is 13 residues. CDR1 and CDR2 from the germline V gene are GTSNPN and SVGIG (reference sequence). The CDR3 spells CAWRQGLDTEAFF. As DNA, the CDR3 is TGTGCCTGGAGACAGGGGCTGGACACTGAAGCTTTCTTT.

CDR3 in amino acids: CASSLEVQGGYNEQFF. The CDR3 DNA reads TGCGCCAGCAGCTTGGAGGTACAGGGGGGGTACAATGAGCAGTTCTTC. This chain links TRBV5-1 with TRBJ2-1; a possible D gene is TRBD1 (8 bases). The V and J ends lost 0 bases and 4 bases respectively, with 14 bases between them. In germline, CDR1 is SGHRS, CDR2 YFSETQ. This CDR3 has 16 amino acids.

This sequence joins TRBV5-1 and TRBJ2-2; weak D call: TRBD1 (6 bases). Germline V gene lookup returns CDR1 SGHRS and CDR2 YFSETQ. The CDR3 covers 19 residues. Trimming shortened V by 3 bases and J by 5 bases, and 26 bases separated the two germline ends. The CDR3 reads CASSWARIGGEWFTGELFF. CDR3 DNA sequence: TGCGCCAGCAGCTGGGCTAGGATTGGGGGCGAATGGTTTACCGGGGAGCTGTTTTTT.

In DNA, the CDR3 is TGCGCCAGCAGCTTGGCCGGTAGGGGTGGGGACGAGCAGTACTTC. Its translation: CASSLAGRGGDEQYF. The gene calls are TRBV5-1 and TRBJ2-7, with a weak D call TRBD1 (5 bases). This CDR3 contains 15 residues. Between the trimmed V and J ends, which lost 0 bases and 5 bases, there was a span of 15 bases. Germline V lookup: CDR1 SGHRS, CDR2 YFSETQ.

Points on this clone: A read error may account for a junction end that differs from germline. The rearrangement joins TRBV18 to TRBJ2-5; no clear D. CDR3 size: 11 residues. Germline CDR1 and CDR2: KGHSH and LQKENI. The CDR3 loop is CASSPQENQYF. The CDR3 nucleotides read TGTGCCAGCTCACCACAAGAGAACCAGTACTTC.

CDR3 region: CASSYQGTSGAYEQYF. CDR3 coding DNA: TGTGCCAGCAGTTACCAGGGGACTAGCGGGGCCTACGAGCAGTACTTC. The chain employs TRBV6-6 and TRBJ2-7, with 13 nucleotides matching TRBD2. With V trimmed by 2 bases and J by 2 bases, 3 bases remained unmatched. Per the germline V gene, CDR1 is MNHNY and CDR2 is SVGAGI (reference sequence). The CDR3 covers 16 residues.

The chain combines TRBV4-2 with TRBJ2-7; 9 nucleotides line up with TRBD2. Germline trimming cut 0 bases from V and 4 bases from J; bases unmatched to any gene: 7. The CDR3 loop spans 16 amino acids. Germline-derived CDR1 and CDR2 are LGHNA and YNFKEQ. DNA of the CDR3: TGTGCCAGCAGCCAAGAAATAGCGGGGGTTTGGTACGAGCAGTACTTC. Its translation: CASSQEIAGVWYEQYF.